This is a list of T cell receptor beta chains from one sample in a study of blood T cell repertoires in COVID-19. Assay used: immunoSEQ multiplex PCR; TCRdb lists only in-frame clones, some missing. This table has hundreds of thousands of clones, approximately 81% appearing once. The sequenced material came from peripheral blood. Receptor source: a woman aged 80 or over with active or convalescent COVID-19. The CDR3 runs from the conserved cysteine through the conserved F or W. Each record gives: V gene, J gene, clone size, D gene, CDR3 DNA, CDR3 protein. A D gene is named only where the DNA matches it firmly. For some rows the clone size is stated as once, few or many, or as a class when expanded; others skip it.

v_call: TRBV3-1/TRBV3-2; j_call: TRBJ2-7; clone_size: -; d_call: -; cdr3_nt: TGTGCCAGCAGCCCCCGAAGCCTAAGCTCCTACGAGCAGTACTTC; cdr3_aa: CASSPRSLSSYEQYF
v_call: TRBV6-2/TRBV6-3; j_call: TRBJ2-7; clone_size: -; d_call: -; cdr3_nt: TGTGCCAGCAGTTATACAGGGTTCTACGAGCAGTACTTC; cdr3_aa: CASSYTGFYEQYF
v_call: TRBV11-2; j_call: TRBJ2-1; clone_size: -; d_call: TRBD1; cdr3_nt: TGTGCCAGCAGCCCTCCCGTCCGGGACAGGAAGTTAGGTGAGCAGTTCTTC; cdr3_aa: CASSPPVRDRKLGEQFF
v_call: TRBV7-2; j_call: TRBJ2-5; clone_size: -; d_call: -; cdr3_nt: TGTGCCAGCAGCTTAATCCTCCCCGTGGAGACCCAGTACTTC; cdr3_aa: CASSLILPVETQYF
v_call: TRBV7-2; j_call: TRBJ2-7; clone_size: -; d_call: -; cdr3_nt: TGTGCCAGCAGCTTGTATGAGGGCGTCGAGCAGTACTTC; cdr3_aa: CASSLYEGVEQYF
v_call: TRBV28; j_call: TRBJ2-6; clone_size: -; d_call: -; cdr3_nt: TGTGCCAGCAGCCCCTTCCCCAGGGATTGGGCCAACGTCCTGACTTTC; cdr3_aa: CASSPFPRDWANVLTF
v_call: TRBV6-5; j_call: TRBJ2-7; clone_size: -; d_call: -; cdr3_nt: TGTGCCAGCAGTTACGAGGGCAGAAAGTACGAGCAGTACTTC; cdr3_aa: CASSYEGRKYEQYF
v_call: TRBV18; j_call: TRBJ1-5; clone_size: once; d_call: -; cdr3_nt: TGTGCCAGCTCGCCTTCCGGGACAAATGACAATCAGCCCCAGCATTTT; cdr3_aa: CASSPSGTNDNQPQHF
v_call: TRBV19; j_call: TRBJ2-6; clone_size: -; d_call: -; cdr3_nt: TGTGCCAGTAGTATAAGGGTCAGGGGAGAGGCTGGGGCCAACGTCCTGACTTTC; cdr3_aa: CASSIRVRGEAGANVLTF
v_call: TRBV24-1; j_call: TRBJ2-3; clone_size: once; d_call: -; cdr3_nt: TGTGCCACCAGTGATTTAGGGCAGGGGAAAGATACGCAGTATTTT; cdr3_aa: CATSDLGQGKDTQYF
v_call: TRBV5-6; j_call: TRBJ1-6; clone_size: -; d_call: TRBD1; cdr3_nt: TGTGCCAGCAGCTCATGGACAGGGGGAACGAGTTCACCCCTCCACTTT; cdr3_aa: CASSSWTGGTSSPLHF
v_call: TRBV5-1; j_call: TRBJ2-7; clone_size: -; d_call: TRBD2; cdr3_nt: TGCGCCAGCAGACTACTAGCGGGAGGCTTCTACGAGCAGTACTTC; cdr3_aa: CASRLLAGGFYEQYF
v_call: TRBV18; j_call: TRBJ2-3; clone_size: -; d_call: -; cdr3_nt: TGTGCCAGCTCACCATTGCAGGGCGCAGATACGCAGTATTTT; cdr3_aa: CASSPLQGADTQYF
v_call: TRBV5-6; j_call: TRBJ1-5; clone_size: -; d_call: -; cdr3_nt: TGTGCCAGCAGCTTCGTGGGGGCTGGTCAGCCCCAGCATTTT; cdr3_aa: CASSFVGAGQPQHF
v_call: TRBV7-9; j_call: TRBJ2-5; clone_size: -; d_call: TRBD2; cdr3_nt: TGTGCCAGCAGCCCAACTAGCGGCCAAGAGACCCAGTACTTC; cdr3_aa: CASSPTSGQETQYF
v_call: TRBV11-2; j_call: TRBJ2-7; clone_size: -; d_call: -; cdr3_nt: TGTGCCAGCAGCTTAGAGAGAGGGAGGCCCTACGAGCAGTACTTC; cdr3_aa: CASSLERGRPYEQYF
v_call: TRBV7-2; j_call: TRBJ2-5; clone_size: -; d_call: -; cdr3_nt: TGTGCCAGCAGCTTAGGGGAGCGGGTAGAGACCCAGTACTTC; cdr3_aa: CASSLGERVETQYF
v_call: TRBV7-2; j_call: TRBJ2-6; clone_size: -; d_call: TRBD1; cdr3_nt: TGTGCCAGCAGCCGGACAGGGGGCTCTGGGGCCAACGTCCTGACTTTC; cdr3_aa: CASSRTGGSGANVLTF
v_call: TRBV30; j_call: TRBJ2-1; clone_size: -; d_call: -; cdr3_nt: TGTGCCTGGAGTCGTCCTAGCGAAACCTACAATGAGCAGTTCTTC; cdr3_aa: CAWSRPSETYNEQFF
v_call: TRBV5-1; j_call: TRBJ2-1; clone_size: -; d_call: -; cdr3_nt: TGCGCCAGCAGCTTGGAAGCCAACTCCTACAATGAGCAGTTCTTC; cdr3_aa: CASSLEANSYNEQFF
v_call: TRBV19; j_call: TRBJ1-5; clone_size: few; d_call: -; cdr3_nt: TGTGCCAGTAGCTCTAATACAGGGTACCAGCCCCAGCATTTT; cdr3_aa: CASSSNTGYQPQHF
v_call: TRBV25-1; j_call: TRBJ1-1; clone_size: once; d_call: -; cdr3_nt: TGTGCCAGCAGCGTTGACAGGCAGCGAAGTGAAGCTTTCTTT; cdr3_aa: CASSVDRQRSEAFF
v_call: TRBV5-4; j_call: TRBJ2-3; clone_size: -; d_call: TRBD2; cdr3_nt: TGTGCCAGCAGCTTTGGTAGCGGGGGGAGGGCAGATACGCAGTATTTT; cdr3_aa: CASSFGSGGRADTQYF
v_call: TRBV7-9; j_call: TRBJ1-1; clone_size: -; d_call: -; cdr3_nt: TGTGCCAGCAGCTTGAGCGGGGGGTACACTGAAGCTTTCTTT; cdr3_aa: CASSLSGGYTEAFF
v_call: TRBV19; j_call: TRBJ2-3; clone_size: -; d_call: TRBD2; cdr3_nt: TGTGCCAGTAGTAGACTAGCGGGGGCCACAGATACGCAGTATTTT; cdr3_aa: CASSRLAGATDTQYF
v_call: TRBV6-5; j_call: TRBJ2-5; clone_size: -; d_call: TRBD2; cdr3_nt: TGTGCCAGCAGTTCCCATTTGACTAGCGGGAGGGTAGAAGCGGACTTC; cdr3_aa: CASSSHLTSGRVEADF
v_call: TRBV6-5; j_call: TRBJ2-2; clone_size: -; d_call: -; cdr3_nt: TGTGCCAGCAAAGTGGGGCACTCGAACACCGGGGAGCTGTTTTTT; cdr3_aa: CASKVGHSNTGELFF
v_call: TRBV6-6; j_call: TRBJ1-1; clone_size: -; d_call: -; cdr3_nt: TGTGCCAGCAGAATGGAGCCTTACACTGAAGCTTTCTTT; cdr3_aa: CASRMEPYTEAFF
v_call: TRBV5-1; j_call: TRBJ2-5; clone_size: -; d_call: -; cdr3_nt: TGCGCCAGCAGCTTGTTTAGCGAAGAGACCCAGTACTTC; cdr3_aa: CASSLFSEETQYF
v_call: TRBV6-5; j_call: TRBJ1-3; clone_size: -; d_call: -; cdr3_nt: TGTGCCAGCCGTTCCCTAGGGGGTGGCACCATATATTTT; cdr3_aa: CASRSLGGGTIYF
v_call: TRBV7-3; j_call: TRBJ2-7; clone_size: -; d_call: -; cdr3_nt: TGTGCCAGCAGCTTAGGGGGGAACTCCTACGAGCAGTACTTC; cdr3_aa: CASSLGGNSYEQYF
v_call: TRBV30; j_call: TRBJ1-5; clone_size: -; d_call: -; cdr3_nt: TGTGCCTGGAGTGTGGCGGGCAATCAGCCCCAGCATTTT; cdr3_aa: CAWSVAGNQPQHF
v_call: TRBV11-1; j_call: TRBJ2-3; clone_size: -; d_call: TRBD2; cdr3_nt: TGTGCCAGCAGCTTCAAGCGGGGGAGCACAGATACGCAGTATTTT; cdr3_aa: CASSFKRGSTDTQYF
v_call: TRBV2; j_call: TRBJ2-3; clone_size: -; d_call: TRBD1; cdr3_nt: TGTGCCAGCGACGAGAGGGGGCAAGGTAAGGCAGATACGCAGTATTTT; cdr3_aa: CASDERGQGKADTQYF
v_call: TRBV10-3; j_call: TRBJ2-1; clone_size: once; d_call: TRBD2; cdr3_nt: TGTGCCATCAGAAGGACGAGCGGGGACAATGAGCAGTTCTTC; cdr3_aa: CAIRRTSGDNEQFF
v_call: TRBV18; j_call: TRBJ2-7; clone_size: once; d_call: TRBD2; cdr3_nt: TGTGCCAGCTCTGAGGGACTAGCGGGGACCTACGAGCAGTACTTC; cdr3_aa: CASSEGLAGTYEQYF
v_call: TRBV7-3; j_call: TRBJ2-5; clone_size: -; d_call: -; cdr3_nt: TGTGCCAGCAGCGCCGGCCAAGAGACCCAGTACTTC; cdr3_aa: CASSAGQETQYF
v_call: TRBV7-3; j_call: TRBJ2-1; clone_size: few; d_call: TRBD1; cdr3_nt: TGTGCCAGCAGCTCGACAGGGGGCGGGTACAATGAGCAGTTCTTC; cdr3_aa: CASSSTGGGYNEQFF
v_call: TRBV14; j_call: TRBJ1-2; clone_size: -; d_call: -; cdr3_nt: TGTGCCAGCAGCCAAGGAGGCTATGGCTACACCTTC; cdr3_aa: CASSQGGYGYTF
v_call: TRBV7-2; j_call: TRBJ1-5; clone_size: -; d_call: TRBD1; cdr3_nt: TGTGCCAGCTCCCGGGACAGGGATCAGCCCCAGCATTTT; cdr3_aa: CASSRDRDQPQHF
v_call: TRBV5-1; j_call: TRBJ2-5; clone_size: -; d_call: TRBD1; cdr3_nt: TGCGCCAGCAGCATAACAGGGGAAGAGACCCAGTACTTC; cdr3_aa: CASSITGEETQYF
v_call: TRBV11-2; j_call: TRBJ2-7; clone_size: -; d_call: -; cdr3_nt: TGTGCCAGCAGCCCAGGGGCCCGGGGTCCCTACGAGCAGTACTTC; cdr3_aa: CASSPGARGPYEQYF
v_call: TRBV10-2; j_call: TRBJ1-3; clone_size: -; d_call: -; cdr3_nt: TGCGCCAGCAGTGAATTAACAGGGAGCTCTGGAAACACCATATATTTT; cdr3_aa: CASSELTGSSGNTIYF
v_call: TRBV29-1; j_call: TRBJ2-2; clone_size: -; d_call: TRBD2; cdr3_nt: TGCAGCGTCCGCGGACTAGCGGGGGGCCCGAACACCGGGGAGCTGTTTTTT; cdr3_aa: CSVRGLAGGPNTGELFF
v_call: TRBV10-3; j_call: TRBJ1-1; clone_size: -; d_call: -; cdr3_nt: TGTGCCATCAGTGGTGAACAGTCCACTGAAGCTTTCTTT; cdr3_aa: CAISGEQSTEAFF
v_call: TRBV27; j_call: TRBJ2-3; clone_size: -; d_call: TRBD2; cdr3_nt: TGTGCCAGCAGTTTTGCCGGGGGGGCAGCAAATACGCAGTATTTT; cdr3_aa: CASSFAGGAANTQYF
v_call: TRBV5-1; j_call: TRBJ1-2; clone_size: -; d_call: TRBD1; cdr3_nt: TGCGCCAGCAGACCAACGACAGGGGCAGGTGGCTACACCTTC; cdr3_aa: CASRPTTGAGGYTF
v_call: TRBV30; j_call: TRBJ2-1; clone_size: -; d_call: -; cdr3_nt: TGTGCCTCTCAGGAGGGGTCCTACAATGAGCAGTTCTTC; cdr3_aa: CASQEGSYNEQFF
v_call: TRBV2; j_call: TRBJ2-7; clone_size: -; d_call: TRBD2; cdr3_nt: TGTGCCAGCAGTCCGGGACTAGCGGGGGTCTACGAGCAGTACTTC; cdr3_aa: CASSPGLAGVYEQYF
v_call: TRBV5-1; j_call: TRBJ2-5; clone_size: -; d_call: TRBD1; cdr3_nt: TGCGCCAGCACCCCGACAGGGATCCAAGAGACCCAGTACTTC; cdr3_aa: CASTPTGIQETQYF
v_call: TRBV7-8; j_call: TRBJ1-1; clone_size: once; d_call: -; cdr3_nt: TGTGCCAGCACCCCTGTCCCCGCCCTTACAGAAGCTTTCTTT; cdr3_aa: CASTPVPALTEAFF
v_call: TRBV20-1; j_call: TRBJ2-2; clone_size: -; d_call: -; cdr3_nt: TGCAGTGCTAGTTTTCCGAGGGACACCGGGGAGCTGTTTTTT; cdr3_aa: CSASFPRDTGELFF